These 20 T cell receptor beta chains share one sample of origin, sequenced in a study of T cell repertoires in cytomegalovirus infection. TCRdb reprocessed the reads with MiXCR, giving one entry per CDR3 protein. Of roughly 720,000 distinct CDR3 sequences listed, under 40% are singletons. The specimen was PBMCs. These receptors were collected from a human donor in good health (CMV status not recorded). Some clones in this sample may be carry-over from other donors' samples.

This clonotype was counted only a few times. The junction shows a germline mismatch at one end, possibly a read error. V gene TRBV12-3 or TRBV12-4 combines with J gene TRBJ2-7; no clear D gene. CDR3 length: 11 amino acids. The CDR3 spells CASSHAYKQYF. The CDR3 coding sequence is TGTGCCAGCAGCCACGCCTACAAGCAGTACTTC.

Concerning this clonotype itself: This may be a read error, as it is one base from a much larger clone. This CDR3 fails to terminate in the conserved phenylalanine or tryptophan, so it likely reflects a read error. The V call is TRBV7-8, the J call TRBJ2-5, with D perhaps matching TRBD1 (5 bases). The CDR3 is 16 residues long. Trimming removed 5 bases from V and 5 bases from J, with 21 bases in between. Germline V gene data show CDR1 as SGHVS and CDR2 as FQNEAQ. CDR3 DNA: TGTGCCAGCAGCCCCCAGCCCCCCCCCAGGGCGGAGACCCAGTACTGC. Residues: CASSPQPPPRAETQYC.

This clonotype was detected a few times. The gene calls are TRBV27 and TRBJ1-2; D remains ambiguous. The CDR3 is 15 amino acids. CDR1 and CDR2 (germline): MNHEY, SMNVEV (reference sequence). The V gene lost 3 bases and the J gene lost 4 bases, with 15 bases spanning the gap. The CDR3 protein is CASSFLGSDLYGYTF. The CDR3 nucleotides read TGTGCCAGCAGTTTCCTCGGGTCGGACCTCTATGGCTACACCTTC.

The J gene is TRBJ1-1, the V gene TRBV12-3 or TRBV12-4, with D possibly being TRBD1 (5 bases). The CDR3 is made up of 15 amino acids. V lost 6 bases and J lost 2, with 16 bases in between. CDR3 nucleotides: TGTGCCAGCAGCCCCACCCTGGGGGGTAACACTGAAGCTTTCTTT. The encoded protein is CASSPTLGGNTEAFF.

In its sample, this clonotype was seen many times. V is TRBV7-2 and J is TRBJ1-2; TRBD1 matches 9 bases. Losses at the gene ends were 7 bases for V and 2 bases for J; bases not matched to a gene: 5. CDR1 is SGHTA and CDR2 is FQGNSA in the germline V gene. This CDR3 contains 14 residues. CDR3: CASTLGQGNYGYTF. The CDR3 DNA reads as TGTGCCAGCACCCTGGGACAGGGAAACTATGGCTACACCTTC. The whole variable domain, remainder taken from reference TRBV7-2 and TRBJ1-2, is GAGVSQSPSNKVTEKGKDVELRCDPISGHTALYWYRQSLGQGLEFLIYFQGNSAPDKSGLPSDRFSAERTGGSVSTLTIQRTQQEDSAVYLCASTLGQGNYGYTFGSGTRLTVV.

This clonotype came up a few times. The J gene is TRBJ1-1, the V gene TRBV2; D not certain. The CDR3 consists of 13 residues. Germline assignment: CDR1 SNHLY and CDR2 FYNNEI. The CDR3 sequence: CGDVGLKSAEAFF. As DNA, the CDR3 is TGTGGGGATGTCGGCCTAAAAAGTGCTGAAGCTTTCTTT.

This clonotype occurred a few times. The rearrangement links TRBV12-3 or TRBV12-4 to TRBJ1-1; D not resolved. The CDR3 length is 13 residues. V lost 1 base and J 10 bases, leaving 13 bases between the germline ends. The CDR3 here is CASSLERPSGAFF. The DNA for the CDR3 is TGTGCCAGCAGTTTAGAACGACCCTCTGGAGCTTTCTTT.

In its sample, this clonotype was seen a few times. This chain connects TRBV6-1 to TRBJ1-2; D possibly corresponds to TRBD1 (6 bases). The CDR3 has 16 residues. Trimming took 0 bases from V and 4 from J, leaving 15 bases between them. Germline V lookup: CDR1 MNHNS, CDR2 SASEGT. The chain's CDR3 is CASSEATGNRGYGYTF. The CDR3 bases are TGTGCCAGCAGTGAAGCAACAGGGAATCGTGGCTATGGCTACACCTTC.

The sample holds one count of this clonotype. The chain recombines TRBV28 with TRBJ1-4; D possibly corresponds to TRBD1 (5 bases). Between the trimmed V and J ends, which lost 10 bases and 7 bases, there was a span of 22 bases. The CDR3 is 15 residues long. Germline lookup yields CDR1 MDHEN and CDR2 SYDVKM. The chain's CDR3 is CATRTTSGEIEKLFF. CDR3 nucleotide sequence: TGTGCCACCAGAACCACCTCGGGGGAGATTGAAAAACTGTTTTTT.

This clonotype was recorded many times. The CDR3 coding sequence is TGTGCCAGCAGCTTAGACTCACAGCCCCAGCATTTT. This sequence encodes CASSLDSQPQHF. The J gene is TRBJ1-5, the V gene TRBV7-2; D gene uncertain. The germline V gene has CDR1 SGHTA and CDR2 FQGNSA. V lost 1 base to trimming and J lost 7 bases, with 5 bases between them. The CDR3 spans 12 residues.

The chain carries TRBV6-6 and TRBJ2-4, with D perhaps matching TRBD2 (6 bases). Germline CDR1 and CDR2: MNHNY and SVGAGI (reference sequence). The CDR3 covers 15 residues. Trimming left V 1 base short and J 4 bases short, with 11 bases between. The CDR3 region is CASSYWASEKNIQYF. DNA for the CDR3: TGTGCCAGCAGTTACTGGGCTAGCGAGAAAAACATTCAGTACTTC.

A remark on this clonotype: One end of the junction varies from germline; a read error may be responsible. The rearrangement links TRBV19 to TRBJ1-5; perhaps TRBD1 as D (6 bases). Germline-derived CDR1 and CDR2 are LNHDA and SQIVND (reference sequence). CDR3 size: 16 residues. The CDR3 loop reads CASSIEGSGVSQPKHF. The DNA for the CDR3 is TGTGCCAGTAGTATCGAAGGCTCAGGGGTGAGTCAGCCCAAGCATTTT.

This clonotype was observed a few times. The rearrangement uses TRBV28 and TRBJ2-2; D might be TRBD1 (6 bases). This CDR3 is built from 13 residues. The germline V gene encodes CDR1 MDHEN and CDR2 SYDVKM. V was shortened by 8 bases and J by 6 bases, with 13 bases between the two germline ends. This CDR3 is CASQTGTAGELFF. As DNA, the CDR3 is TGTGCCAGCCAAACAGGGACCGCCGGGGAGCTGTTTTTT.

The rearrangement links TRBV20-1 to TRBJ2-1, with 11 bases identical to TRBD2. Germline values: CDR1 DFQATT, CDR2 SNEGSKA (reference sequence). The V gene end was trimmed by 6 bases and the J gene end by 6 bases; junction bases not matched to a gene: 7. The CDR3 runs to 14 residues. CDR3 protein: CSARLAGIRNEQFF. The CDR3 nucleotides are TGCAGTGCGAGACTAGCGGGGATACGCAATGAGCAGTTCTTC.

CDR3 nucleotides: TGTGCCAGCAGTAGCCGGGACAGGGGGTCCCACATATATTTT. Translated: CASSSRDRGSHIYF. The V gene is TRBV2, the J gene TRBJ1-3; TRBD1 matches 11 bases. CDR3 length: 14 amino acids. The V gene's germline CDR1 is SNHLY and CDR2 FYNNEI. Unmatched junction bases numbered 9, after V lost 5 bases and J lost 12 bases.

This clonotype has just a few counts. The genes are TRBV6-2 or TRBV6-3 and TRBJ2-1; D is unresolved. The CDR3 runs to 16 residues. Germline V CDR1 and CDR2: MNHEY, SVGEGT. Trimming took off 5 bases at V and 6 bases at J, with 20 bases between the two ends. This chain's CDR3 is CASSLIRTPDRNEQFF. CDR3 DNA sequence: TGTGCCAGCAGTCTCATTAGGACCCCCGACCGCAATGAGCAGTTCTTC.

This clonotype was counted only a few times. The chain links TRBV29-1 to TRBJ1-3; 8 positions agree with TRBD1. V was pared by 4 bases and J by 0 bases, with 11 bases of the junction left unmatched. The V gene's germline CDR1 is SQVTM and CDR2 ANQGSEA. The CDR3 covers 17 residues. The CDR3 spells CSVAWPGGEFSGNTIYF. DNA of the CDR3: TGCAGCGTTGCTTGGCCAGGGGGCGAATTCTCTGGAAACACCATATATTTT.

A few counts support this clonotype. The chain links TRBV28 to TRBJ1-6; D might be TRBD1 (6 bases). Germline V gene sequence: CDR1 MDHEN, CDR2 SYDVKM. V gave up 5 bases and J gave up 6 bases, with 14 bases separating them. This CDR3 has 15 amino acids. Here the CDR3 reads CASSPGHWVNSPLHF. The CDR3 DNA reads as TGTGCCAGCAGTCCGGGACATTGGGTTAATTCACCCCTCCACTTT.

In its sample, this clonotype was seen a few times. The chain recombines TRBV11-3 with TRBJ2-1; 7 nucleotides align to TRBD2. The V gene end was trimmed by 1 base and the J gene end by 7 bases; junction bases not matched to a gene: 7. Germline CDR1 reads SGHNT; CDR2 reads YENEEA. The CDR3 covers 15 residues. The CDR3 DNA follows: TGTGCCAGCAGCTTAGGAGCGGGATCCGTGAATGAGCAGTTCTTC. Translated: CASSLGAGSVNEQFF.

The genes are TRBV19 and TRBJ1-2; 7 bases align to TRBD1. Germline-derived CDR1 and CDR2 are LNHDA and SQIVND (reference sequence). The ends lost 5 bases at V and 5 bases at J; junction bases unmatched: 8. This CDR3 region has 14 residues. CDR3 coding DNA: TGTGCCAGTAGTCCGGGGGACAGTCGATATGGCTACACCTTC. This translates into CASSPGDSRYGYTF.